Shown below are 27 T cell receptor beta chains from a single sample sequenced in a study of blood T cells in healthy people across ages. The authors ran a second PCR of 7 to 11 cycles using a sample-barcoded 5' primer and a J-beta primer mix. TCRdb used MiXCR to reprocess the 5' RACE reads, holding one entry per CDR3 protein. The data hold about 1.8 million distinct CDR3 sequences, with just under 50% observed a single time. Source material: blood. The receptors stem from a woman aged 40-49 years in good health.

Of note for this clonotype: Relative to the germline gene, one junction end is altered; a read error may explain this. The V and J genes are TRBV5-1 and TRBJ1-5, with 9 bases lining up with TRBD1. This CDR3 region has 15 residues. Germline CDR1 reads SGHRS; CDR2 reads YFSETQ. The CDR3: CASSAGTGQNQPQHF. The DNA of the CDR3 is TGTGCCAGCAGCGCCGGGACAGGGCAGAATCAGCCCCAGCATTTT.

This clonotype was picked up many times. V is TRBV20-1 and J is TRBJ2-3; TRBD2 matches at 8 bases. J was trimmed by 4 bases and V by 4 bases; bases with no gene match: 4. Germline lookup yields CDR1 DFQATT and CDR2 SNEGSKA (reference sequence). The CDR3 runs 13 residues. CDR3 sequence: CSATSGYPDTQYF. In DNA form, the CDR3 reads TGCAGTGCTACTAGCGGGTACCCAGATACGCAGTATTTT.

This clonotype was picked up many times. The rearrangement joins TRBV27 to TRBJ2-5; D is ambiguous. The V end lost 5 bases, the J end lost 5 bases, and 9 bases lay between the germline ends. Per the germline V gene, CDR1 is MNHEY and CDR2 is SMNVEV (reference sequence). This CDR3 contains 12 residues. The CDR3 reads CASSAPRETQYF. The CDR3 DNA is TGTGCCAGCAGTGCCCCAAGGGAGACCCAGTACTTC.

This clonotype was observed a few times. The chain combines TRBV20-1 with TRBJ2-1, with unresolved D. Trimming pared 2 bases from V and 5 bases from J, leaving 4 bases between. The CDR3 is made up of 11 amino acids. Germline V gives CDR1 DFQATT, CDR2 SNEGSKA (reference sequence). The CDR3 spells CSARRDNEQFF. The CDR3 nucleotides read TGCAGTGCTAGACGAGACAATGAGCAGTTCTTC.

This clonotype came up once. V gene TRBV7-2 combines with J gene TRBJ2-5, with D unresolved. Deletions cut 5 bases from V and 11 bases from J, with 18 bases between. The germline V gene encodes CDR1 SGHTA and CDR2 FQGNSA. CDR3 length equals 13 residues. CDR3 sequence (DNA): TGTGCCAGCAGCCCCGCGTCCTACAATGAGCAGTACTTC. Translated: CASSPASYNEQYF.

V usage is TRBV24-1 and J usage is TRBJ2-1; TRBD2 matches 8 bases. Germline-derived CDR1 and CDR2 are KGHDR and SFDVKD. The CDR3 extends over 15 amino acids. V was pared by 7 bases and J by 7 bases, with 11 bases of the junction left unmatched. This CDR3 reads CATSEPGLAKNEQFF. As DNA, the CDR3 is TGTGCCACCAGCGAGCCAGGACTAGCCAAAAATGAGCAGTTCTTC.

This clonotype has more than one count but fewer than ten. V and J are TRBV7-6 and TRBJ2-1; TRBD1 aligns across 12 bases. This CDR3 is 16 amino acids long. Germline CDR1 is SGHVS and CDR2 is FNYEAQ. The J segment lost 7 bases and the V segment lost 1 base, leaving 5 bases of the junction unmatched. The CDR3 loop is CASSLGWDRGRNEQFF. The CDR3 DNA is TGTGCCAGCAGCTTAGGATGGGACAGGGGGCGGAATGAGCAGTTCTTC.

The chain combines TRBV5-1 with TRBJ2-7; D is perhaps TRBD1 (6 bases). V lost 0 bases to trimming and J lost 11 bases, with 21 bases between them. Germline CDR1 is SGHRS and CDR2 is YFSETQ. The CDR3 totals 15 residues. CDR3 in amino acids: CASSLGTGQRLREYF. In nucleotides, the CDR3 is TGCGCCAGCAGCTTGGGAACCGGACAGCGGCTCAGGGAGTACTTC.

The V call is TRBV24-1, the J call TRBJ2-1, with 9 bases aligning to TRBD1. Per germline, CDR1 KGHDR and CDR2 SFDVKD. Trimming at V came to 4 bases and at J to 8 bases, leaving 8 bases not matched to a gene. The CDR3 sequence is 15 residues long. The CDR3 sequence: CATSERDRVLDEQFF. The CDR3 DNA reads as TGTGCCACCAGTGAGCGGGACAGGGTCCTCGATGAGCAGTTCTTC.

This chain connects TRBV29-1 to TRBJ1-2; a weak D match, TRBD1 (5 bases). CDR1 SQVTM and CDR2 ANQGSEA come from the germline V gene. Trimming took off 7 bases at V and 8 bases at J, with 26 bases between the two ends. CDR3 length: 15 residues. CDR3 sequence: CSAVTHRSLVGGYTF. CDR3 DNA: TGCAGCGCCGTCACCCACAGGTCCTTGGTAGGGGGCTACACCTTC.

The chain carries TRBV20-1 and TRBJ2-1, with 7 bases aligning to TRBD1. Germline CDR1 DFQATT, CDR2 SNEGSKA (reference sequence). The CDR3 runs to 15 residues. V shed 3 bases and J 0 bases; nucleotides not matched to a gene: 5. CDR3 DNA sequence: TGCAGTGCTAGTTTCGGGACAGTCTCCTACAATGAGCAGTTCTTC. Its translation: CSASFGTVSYNEQFF.

A few counts support this clonotype. This CDR3 reads CASPPGESTDTQYF. The CDR3 DNA sequence: TGTGCCAGCCCCCCGGGGGAAAGCACAGATACGCAGTATTTT. V is TRBV2 and J is TRBJ2-3, with D perhaps TRBD2 (6 bases). Germline V gives CDR1 SNHLY, CDR2 FYNNEI. The V end was cut by 8 bases, the J end by 0 bases, with 12 bases between. CDR3 length: 14 residues.

The genes are TRBV5-5 and TRBJ1-4; D unclear. This CDR3 has 16 amino acids. The germline V gene has CDR1 SGHKS and CDR2 YYEKEE (reference sequence). V was cut by 0 bases and J by 2 bases, with 11 bases left in between. CDR3: CASSLVTSLTNEKLFF. The DNA for the CDR3 is TGTGCCAGCAGCTTGGTAACGAGTCTGACTAATGAAAAACTGTTTTTT.

In this sample, this clonotype turned up a few times. The rearrangement links TRBV7-2 to TRBJ2-1, with D possibly matching TRBD2 (6 bases). Trimming took off 6 bases at V and 0 bases at J, with 12 bases between the two ends. The CDR3 has 15 residues. Germline V CDR1 and CDR2: SGHTA, FQGNSA. CDR3 amino acids: CASRTGTFSYNEQFF. CDR3 in DNA: TGTGCCAGCAGAACCGGGACTTTCTCCTACAATGAGCAGTTCTTC.

This chain links TRBV2 with TRBJ2-7, with no clear D. CDR1 and CDR2 (germline): SNHLY, FYNNEI. V was pared by 10 bases and J by 5 bases, with 18 bases between. This CDR3 has 13 residues. The CDR3 nucleotides are TGTGCCACTCGAGCCTGGGGATCCCACGAGCAGTACTTC. Protein sequence: CATRAWGSHEQYF.

The chain combines TRBV5-1 with TRBJ1-1; 8 bases align to TRBD1. The junction had 5 bases not matched to a gene; V was cut back by 0 bases and J by 10 bases. This CDR3 is built from 13 residues. In germline, CDR1 is SGHRS, CDR2 YFSETQ. The CDR3 region has the DNA TGCGCCAGCAGCTTGGCTTCCGACAGGGGAGCTTTCTTT. Amino acid sequence: CASSLASDRGAFF.

V is TRBV6-1 and J is TRBJ2-7; TRBD1 agrees at 10 bases. This CDR3 comprises 16 residues. Germline CDR1 reads MNHNS; CDR2 reads SASEGT. After removal of 3 bases from V and 1 base from J, the junction contained 6 bases not matched to a gene. In DNA form, the CDR3 reads TGTGCCAGCAGTGACCGCGGGGGACAGGGGTCCTACGAGCAGTACTTC. It encodes CASSDRGGQGSYEQYF.

The gene calls are TRBV20-1 and TRBJ2-7, with TRBD2 matching over 8 bases. Trimming removed 4 bases from V and 0 bases from J; junction bases left unmatched: 5. The germline gives CDR1 DFQATT, CDR2 SNEGSKA (reference sequence). The CDR3 runs 14 residues. The CDR3 spells CSATGGSSSYEQYF. CDR3 nucleotide sequence: TGCAGTGCTACGGGGGGGTCAAGCTCCTACGAGCAGTACTTC.

This clonotype is a singleton in its sample. The chain is built from TRBV20-1 and TRBJ2-7; TRBD1 is a possible D gene (6 bases). The V gene lost 3 bases and the J gene lost 0 bases, with 15 bases spanning the gap. The germline CDR1 and CDR2 sequences are DFQATT and SNEGSKA (reference sequence). CDR3 length equals 15 residues. This CDR3 is CSARNWDTSSYEQYF. CDR3 coding DNA: TGCAGTGCTAGGAACTGGGACACGAGCTCCTACGAGCAGTACTTC.

The DNA for the CDR3 is TGTGCCAGCAGTTTTTTTGCTAGCGGGGGGGGGGAGACCCAGTACTTC. Its protein product is CASSFFASGGGETQYF. This chain joins TRBV28 and TRBJ2-5; TRBD2 aligns across 12 bases. The CDR3 covers 16 residues. Trimming at V came to 3 bases and at J to 5 bases, leaving 7 bases not matched to a gene. Germline V gives CDR1 MDHEN, CDR2 SYDVKM.

The chain employs TRBV20-1 and TRBJ1-2, with TRBD1 matching over 8 bases. The CDR3 consists of 13 residues. V shed 3 bases, J shed 5 bases, and the junction held 5 bases outside the gene matches. Per the germline V gene, CDR1 is DFQATT and CDR2 is SNEGSKA (reference sequence). The CDR3 nucleotides are TGCAGTGCTAGGACCACAGGGGGGTATGGCTACACCTTC. As protein: CSARTTGGYGYTF.

This chain connects TRBV28 to TRBJ1-2, with 12 bases matching TRBD1. Germline V gene lookup returns CDR1 MDHEN and CDR2 SYDVKM. This CDR3 spans 17 amino acids. The V and J ends lost 2 bases and 4 bases, in that order; junction bases with no gene match: 8. CDR3: CASSLAGQGARVYGYTF. The CDR3 bases are TGTGCCAGCAGTTTAGCGGGACAGGGGGCGCGCGTCTATGGCTACACCTTC.

The chain joins TRBV12-3 or TRBV12-4 to TRBJ1-5; TRBD1 matches 9 bases. CDR3 length: 14 amino acids. The trim removed 6 bases at V and 6 bases at J, leaving 6 bases unmatched. The CDR3 DNA sequence: TGTGCCAGCAGGAGACAGGGACAGGGTCAGCCCCAGCATTTT. It codes for CASRRQGQGQPQHF.

Ten or more counts support this clonotype. Germline is not matched at one junction end, which may reflect a read error. The chain has TRBV5-1 and TRBJ2-5; 7 bases line up with TRBD2. Germline CDR1 reads SGHRS; CDR2 reads YFSETQ. CDR3 length: 14 residues. The CDR3 sequence: CASSLVAGVETQYF. The DNA of the CDR3 is TGTGCCAGCAGTTTAGTGGCGGGGGTGGAGACCCAGTACTTC. Full variable domain (rest looked up from reference TRBV5-1 and TRBJ2-5): KAGVTQTPRYLIKTRGQQVTLSCSPISGHRSVSWYQQTPGQGLQFLFEYFSETQRNKGNFPGRFSGRQFSNSRSEMNVSTLELGDSALYLCASSLVAGVETQYFGPGTRLLVL.

This clonotype has just a few counts. CDR3 sequence (DNA): TGTGCCAGCAGACCCGTCTTTTCTAGTCAACAGTCCTACAATGAGCAGTTCTTC. Amino acid sequence: CASRPVFSSQQSYNEQFF. V usage is TRBV5-5 and J usage is TRBJ2-1, with D uncertain. Germline V gene sequence: CDR1 SGHKS, CDR2 YYEKEE (reference sequence). The CDR3 contains 18 residues. V was cut by 5 bases and J by 1 base, with 22 bases left in between.

This chain links TRBV9 with TRBJ2-7; D is perhaps TRBD1 (6 bases). Trimming pared 4 bases from V and 0 bases from J, leaving 14 bases between. CDR1 and CDR2 (germline): SGDLS, YYNGEE. The CDR3 runs to 15 residues. CDR3 loop: CASSPDRFHSYEQYF. CDR3 DNA: TGTGCCAGCAGCCCCGACAGGTTCCACTCCTACGAGCAGTACTTC.

This chain links TRBV7-2 with TRBJ1-2, with 8 positions matching TRBD1. The CDR3 covers 17 residues. The germline V gene has CDR1 SGHTA and CDR2 FQGNSA. The ends lost 4 bases at V and 2 bases at J; junction bases unmatched: 12. The CDR3 DNA reads TGTGCCAGCAGCTCCGGCGGATGGACAGGGTTCAACTATGGCTACACCTTC. Protein: CASSSGGWTGFNYGYTF.